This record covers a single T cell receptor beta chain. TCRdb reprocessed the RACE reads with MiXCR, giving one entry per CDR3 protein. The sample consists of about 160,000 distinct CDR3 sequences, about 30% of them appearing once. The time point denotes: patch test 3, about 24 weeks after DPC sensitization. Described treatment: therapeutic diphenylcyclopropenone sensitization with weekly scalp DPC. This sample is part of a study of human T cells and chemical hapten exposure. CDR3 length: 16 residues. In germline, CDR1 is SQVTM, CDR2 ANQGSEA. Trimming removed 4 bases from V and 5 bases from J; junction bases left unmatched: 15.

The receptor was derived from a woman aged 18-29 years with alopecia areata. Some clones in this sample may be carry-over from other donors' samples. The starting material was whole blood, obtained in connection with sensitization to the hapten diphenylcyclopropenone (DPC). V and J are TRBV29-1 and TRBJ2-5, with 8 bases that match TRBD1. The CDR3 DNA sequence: TGCAGCGTTGGTACCCCCCGGACAGGGAAGGGTGAGACCCAGTACTTC. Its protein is CSVGTPRTGKGETQYF.